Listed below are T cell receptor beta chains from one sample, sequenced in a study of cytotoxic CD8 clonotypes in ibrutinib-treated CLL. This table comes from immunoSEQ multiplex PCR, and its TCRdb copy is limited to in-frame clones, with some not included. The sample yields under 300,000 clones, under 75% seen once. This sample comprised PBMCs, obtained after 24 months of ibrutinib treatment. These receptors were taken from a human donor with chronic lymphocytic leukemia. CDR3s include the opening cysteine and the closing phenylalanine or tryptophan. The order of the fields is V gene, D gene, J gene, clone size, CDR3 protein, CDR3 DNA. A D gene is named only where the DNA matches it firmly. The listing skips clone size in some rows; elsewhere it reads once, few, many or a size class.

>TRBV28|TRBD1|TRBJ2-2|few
CASRPGQGRTGELFF
TGTGCCAGCAGGCCCGGACAGGGTCGGACCGGGGAGCTGTTTTTT
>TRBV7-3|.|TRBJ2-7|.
CASSLTSDYEQYF
TGTGCCAGCAGCTTAACTAGCGACTACGAGCAGTACTTC
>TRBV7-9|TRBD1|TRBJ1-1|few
CASSLVGGQYGTF
TGTGCCAGCAGCTTAGTGGGGGGACAGTACGGCACATTT
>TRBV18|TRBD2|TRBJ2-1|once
CASSGTSYEQFF
TGTGCCAGCTCAGGGACTAGCTATGAGCAGTTCTTC
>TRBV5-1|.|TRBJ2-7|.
CASSFAGTPEREQYF
TGCGCCAGCAGCTTTGCCGGGACGCCGGAACGGGAGCAGTACTTC
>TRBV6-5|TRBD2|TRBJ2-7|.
CASKGTSGSGYEQYF
TGTGCCAGCAAAGGGACTAGCGGGAGTGGGTACGAGCAGTACTTC
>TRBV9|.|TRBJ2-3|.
CASSLGLSSTDTQYF
TGTGCCAGCAGCCTCGGACTTTCTAGCACAGATACGCAGTATTTT
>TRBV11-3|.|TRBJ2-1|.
CASSLGSLGIVPNEQFF
TGTGCCAGCAGCTTAGGGTCGCTAGGGATAGTACCCAATGAGCAGTTCTTC
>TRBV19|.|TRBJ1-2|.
CATKTQAYGYTF
TGTGCCACTAAAACGCAGGCCTATGGCTACACCTTC
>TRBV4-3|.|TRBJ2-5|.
CASSQSRRQETQYF
TGCGCCAGCAGCCAATCCCGACGGCAAGAGACCCAGTACTTC
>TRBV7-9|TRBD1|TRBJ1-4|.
CASSGTGGAANEKLFF
TGTGCCAGCAGTGGGACAGGGGGTGCGGCTAATGAAAAACTGTTTTTT
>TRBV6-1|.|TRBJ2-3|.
CASSDVVWGYADTQYF
TGTGCCAGCAGTGACGTGGTGTGGGGGTACGCAGATACGCAGTATTTT
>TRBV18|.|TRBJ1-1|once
CASSPGQGHGAFF
TGTGCCAGCTCACCAGGGCAGGGCCATGGGGCTTTCTTT
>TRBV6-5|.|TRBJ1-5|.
CASSYRSGVGQPQHF
TGTGCCAGCAGTTATAGGTCCGGGGTGGGTCAGCCCCAGCATTTT
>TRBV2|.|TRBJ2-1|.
CASRGSEGLHEQFF
TGTGCCAGCAGGGGATCGGAGGGTTTGCATGAGCAGTTCTTC
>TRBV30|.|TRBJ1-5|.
CAWTSGKAQHF
TGTGCCTGGACCTCCGGCAAGGCCCAGCATTTT
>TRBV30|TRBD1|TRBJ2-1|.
CAWNPGQGVGGFF
TGTGCCTGGAATCCGGGACAGGGGGTAGGTGGGTTCTTC
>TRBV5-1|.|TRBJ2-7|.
CASSRTGAAGDLHYEQYF
TGCGCCAGCAGCCGTACAGGGGCAGCGGGGGATCTCCACTACGAGCAGTACTTC
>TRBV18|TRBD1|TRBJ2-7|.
CASSLGQESEQYF
TGTGCCAGCTCACTCGGACAGGAGTCCGAGCAGTACTTC
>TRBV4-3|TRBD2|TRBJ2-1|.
CASSHTRTRYNEQFF
TGCGCCAGCAGCCATACTCGGACTAGATACAATGAGCAGTTCTTC
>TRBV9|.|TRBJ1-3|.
CASRPGNTGNTIYF
TGTGCCAGCAGGCCGGGAAACACTGGAAACACCATATATTTT
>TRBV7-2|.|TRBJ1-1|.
CASSPWTQNTEAFF
TGTGCCAGCAGCCCTTGGACCCAGAACACTGAAGCTTTCTTT
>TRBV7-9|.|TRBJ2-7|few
CASSLDRQGTFSSYEQYF
TGTGCCAGCAGCTTAGATAGACAAGGGACTTTCAGCTCCTACGAGCAGTACTTC
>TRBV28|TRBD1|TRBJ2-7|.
CASSFWQGAYEQYF
TGTGCCAGCAGTTTTTGGCAGGGGGCCTACGAGCAGTACTTC
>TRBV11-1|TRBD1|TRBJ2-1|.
CASKDRGTSNEQFF
TGTGCCAGCAAAGACAGGGGGACCAGCAATGAGCAGTTCTTC
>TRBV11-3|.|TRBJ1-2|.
CASRIAYGNYGYTF
TGTGCCAGCAGAATTGCATACGGGAATTATGGCTACACCTTC
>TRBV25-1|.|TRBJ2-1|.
CASSEFHGYNEQFF
TGTGCCAGCAGTGAATTTCACGGGTACAATGAGCAGTTCTTC
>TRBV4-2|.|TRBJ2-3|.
CASSQDRALRHTDTQYF
TGTGCCAGCAGCCAAGATCGGGCGCTTCGACACACAGATACGCAGTATTTT
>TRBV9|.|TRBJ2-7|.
CASSFGTDSSYEQYF
TGTGCCAGCAGCTTCGGGACCGATAGCTCCTACGAGCAGTACTTC
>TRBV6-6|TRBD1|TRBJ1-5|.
CASSRQGENQPQHF
TGTGCCAGCAGTCGACAGGGTGAGAATCAGCCCCAGCATTTT
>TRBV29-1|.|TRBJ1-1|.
CSVGQSGAEAFF
TGCAGCGTGGGGCAGTCAGGCGCTGAAGCTTTCTTT
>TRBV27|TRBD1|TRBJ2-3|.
CASRGQFTDTQYF
TGTGCCAGCAGGGGACAGTTCACAGATACGCAGTATTTT
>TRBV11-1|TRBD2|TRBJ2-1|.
CASSPTSGAYNEQFF
TGTGCCAGCAGCCCGACTAGCGGGGCCTACAATGAGCAGTTCTTC
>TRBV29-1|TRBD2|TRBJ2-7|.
CSVESRSLAGTYEQYF
TGCAGCGTTGAATCCAGGTCGCTAGCGGGGACTTACGAGCAGTACTTC
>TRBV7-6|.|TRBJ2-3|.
CASSLARGTDTQYF
TGTGCCAGCAGCTTAGCGCGCGGGACAGATACGCAGTATTTT
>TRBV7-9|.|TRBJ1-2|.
CASSLDRAAYGYTF
TGTGCCAGCAGCTTAGACAGGGCGGCCTATGGCTACACCTTC
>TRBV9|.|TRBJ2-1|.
CASNRPSYNEQFF
TGTGCCAGCAATAGACCATCCTACAATGAGCAGTTCTTC
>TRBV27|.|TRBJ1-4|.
CASSSPFRYEKLFF
TGTGCCAGCTCGAGCCCCTTCAGATATGAAAAACTGTTTTTT
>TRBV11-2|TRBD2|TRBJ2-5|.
CASSLLLGGEETQYF
TGTGCCAGCAGCTTGTTGCTGGGAGGGGAAGAGACCCAGTACTTC
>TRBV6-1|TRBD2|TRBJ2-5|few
CASSDPLRTSGRETQYF
TGTGCCAGCAGTGACCCTCTGAGGACTAGCGGGAGGGAGACCCAGTACTTC
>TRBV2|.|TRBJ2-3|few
CASSEAGDTDTQYF
TGTGCCAGCAGTGAAGCTGGAGACACAGATACGCAGTATTTT
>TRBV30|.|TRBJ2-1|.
CAWRSGDNYNEQFF
TGTGCCTGGAGGAGCGGAGACAACTACAATGAGCAGTTCTTC
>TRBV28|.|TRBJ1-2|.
CASSVRQVAVGGYTF
TGTGCCAGCAGTGTACGCCAAGTGGCCGTGGGGGGCTACACCTTC
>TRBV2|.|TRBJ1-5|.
CASKRENQPQHF
TGTGCCAGCAAACGGGAAAATCAGCCCCAGCATTTT
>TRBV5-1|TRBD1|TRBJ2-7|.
CASSLVTGDYEQYF
TGCGCCAGCAGCTTGGTGACAGGGGACTACGAGCAGTACTTC
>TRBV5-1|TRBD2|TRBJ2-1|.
CASSLAGGAYNEQFF
TGCGCCAGCAGCTTGGCGGGAGGTGCCTACAATGAGCAGTTCTTC
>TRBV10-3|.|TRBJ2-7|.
CAISPRTGESGEQYF
TGTGCCATCAGTCCCCGCACGGGAGAGAGTGGAGAGCAGTACTTC
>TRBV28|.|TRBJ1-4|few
CGTRSTNEKLFF
TGTGGTACACGGTCAACTAATGAAAAACTGTTTTTT
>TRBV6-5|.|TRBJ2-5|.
CASSYMGGGETQYF
TGTGCCAGCAGTTATATGGGGGGTGGAGAGACCCAGTACTTC
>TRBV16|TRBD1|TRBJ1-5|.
CASSPRTGKTNQPQHF
TGTGCCAGCAGCCCTAGGACAGGGAAGACCAATCAGCCCCAGCATTTT
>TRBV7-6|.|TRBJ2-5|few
CASSLEGREVETQYF
TGTGCCAGCAGCTTAGAGGGCAGGGAGGTGGAGACCCAGTACTTC
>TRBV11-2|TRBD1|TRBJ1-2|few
CASSFRGDRDYGYTF
TGTGCCAGCAGCTTCCGGGGTGACAGGGACTATGGCTACACCTTC
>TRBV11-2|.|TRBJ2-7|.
CASSLGAKSSYEQYF
TGTGCCAGCAGCTTGGGGGCTAAAAGCTCCTACGAGCAGTACTTC